This T cell receptor (beta chain) was documented in a study of blood T cell repertoires in COVID-19. The CDR3 has 16 residues. Trimming took off 3 bases at V and 2 bases at J, with 16 bases between the two ends. Per germline, CDR1 SGDLS and CDR2 YYNGEE. Method: immunoSEQ multiplex PCR; TCRdb's copy keeps in-frame clones and lacks some. The top ten hold 2% to 2.5% of the sample, which has 200,000 or so clones, approximately 90% seen once. Material: PBMCs or T cells enriched from blood (not recorded which). V usage is TRBV9 and J usage is TRBJ2-3, with D perhaps matching TRBD2 (7 bases). This receptor was identified in a woman aged 40 to 50 with acute COVID-19. The CDR3 DNA sequence: TGTGCCAGCAGCGGGGGGGCTAGCGGAGTCACAGATACGCAGTATTTT. Amino acids: CASSGGASGVTDTQYF. Full variable domain (missing parts from reference TRBV9 and TRBJ2-3): DSGVTQTPKHLITATGQRVTLRCSPRSGDLSVYWYQQSLDQGLQFLIQYYNGEERAKGNILERFSAQQFPDLHSELNLSSLELGDSALYFCASSGGASGVTDTQYFGPGTRLTVL.